Each of the 22 T cell receptor beta chains below was sequenced from the same sample in a study of T cell responses to AZD1222 COVID-19 vaccine (dated by TCRdb to about 2021). The library relied on the immunoSEQ multiplex PCR assay. In TCRdb, the immuneACCESS table is reduced to in-frame sequences with V and J assigned. These tables do not hold every clone; where another copy was compared, an unresolved V gene accounts for under half, and the others remain unexplained. Here the sample has 140,000 or so clones; almost 90% occur a single time. The ten largest clones take up approximately 3.4% of the sample. This sample's time point label indicates: baseline before first vaccination. Here the sequenced sample was peripheral blood, taken on day 0 of AZD1222 vaccination. The origin of the receptors is an adult in good health.

The gene calls are TRBV9 and TRBJ1-1; D is unclear. CDR3 length: 14 amino acids. Deletions cut 1 base from V and 1 base from J, with 8 bases between. Germline V gene sequence: CDR1 SGDLS, CDR2 YYNGEE. The chain's CDR3 is CASSVLPANTEAFF. CDR3 nucleotide sequence: TGTGCCAGCAGCGTATTGCCGGCGAACACTGAAGCTTTCTTT.

This clone was seen a single time. The genes are TRBV10-3 and TRBJ2-7; 8 bases are shared with TRBD2. The germline V gene has CDR1 ENHRY and CDR2 SYGVKD. Trimming took 0 bases from V and 6 from J; bases not matched to a gene: 10. This CDR3 is 16 amino acids long. CDR3 region: CAISESMVVAGSEQYF. The CDR3 DNA reads TGTGCCATCAGTGAGTCGATGGTGGTAGCGGGATCCGAGCAGTACTTC.

The rearrangement uses TRBV4-3 and TRBJ2-2; 10 bases fit TRBD2. The CDR3 extends over 16 amino acids. The V segment lost 3 bases and the J segment 3 bases; nucleotides outside the gene matches: 4. Germline assignment: CDR1 LGHNA and CDR2 YSLEER. CDR3 amino acids: CASSQGLAIYTGELFF. The CDR3 DNA is TGCGCCAGCAGCCAGGGACTAGCGATTTACACCGGGGAGCTGTTTTTT.

The chain has TRBV3-1 (or the pseudogene TRBV3-2) and TRBJ1-4; perhaps TRBD1 as D (5 bases). V shed 0 bases and J shed 4 bases, with 9 bases lying between them. The CDR3 loop spans 15 amino acids. CDR1 is LGHDT, CDR2 YNNKEL, per germline (reference sequence). DNA for the CDR3: TGTGCCAGCAGCCAAGATCCGAGGGGTAATGAAAAACTGTTTTTT. Its translation: CASSQDPRGNEKLFF.

The chain links TRBV7-2 to TRBJ1-3; 10 nucleotides line up with TRBD1. The germline CDR1 and CDR2 sequences are SGHTA and FQGNSA. V gave up 5 bases and J gave up 6 bases; unmatched junction bases: 7. The CDR3 extends over 15 amino acids. CDR3 nucleotides: TGTGCCAGCAGCCAAGATGGGACAGGGGCAAACACCATATATTTT. It yields the protein CASSQDGTGANTIYF.

This sequence joins TRBV7-2 and TRBJ1-5; D is undetermined. The germline V gene has CDR1 SGHTA and CDR2 FQGNSA. Between the trimmed V and J ends, which lost 1 base and 0 bases, there was a span of 7 bases. CDR3 size: 15 residues. CDR3 DNA: TGTGCCAGCAGCTTAGGCCAGTATAGCAATCAGCCCCAGCATTTT. It specifies CASSLGQYSNQPQHF.

The genes are TRBV27 and TRBJ2-1, with 9 bases that match TRBD2. Germline loops: CDR1 MNHEY, CDR2 SMNVEV (reference sequence). This CDR3 comprises 16 residues. The junction had 15 bases not matched to a gene; V was cut back by 7 bases and J by 8 bases. The CDR3 protein is CASITSGLAGRDEQFF. Here the CDR3 DNA reads TGTGCCAGCATCACCTCGGGCCTAGCGGGACGGGATGAGCAGTTCTTC.

V and J are TRBV11-2 and TRBJ1-6; 7 bases are shared with TRBD1. The J segment lost 10 bases and the V segment lost 3 bases, leaving 6 bases of the junction unmatched. CDR3 length: 14 residues. Germline values: CDR1 SGHAT, CDR2 FQNNGV. The CDR3 spells CASSLDRFGSPLHF. The CDR3 nucleotides read TGTGCCAGCAGCTTGGACAGGTTCGGATCACCCCTCCACTTT.

The sample holds one count of this clone. The chain joins TRBV7-9 to TRBJ2-7; maybe TRBD2 (6 bases). There are 14 residues in the CDR3. V dropped 5 bases and J dropped 1 base, with 12 bases sitting between them. Germline V gives CDR1 SEHNR, CDR2 FQNEAQ (reference sequence). CDR3 region: CASSPPGTSYEQYF. The CDR3 DNA follows: TGTGCCAGCAGCCCACCCGGGACTTCCTACGAGCAGTACTTC.

This chain links TRBV29-1 with TRBJ1-1; 7 positions agree with TRBD1. CDR1 is SQVTM, CDR2 ANQGSEA, per germline. The CDR3 contains 14 residues. J gave up 6 bases and V 8 bases, and 15 bases lay outside the gene matches. The CDR3 nucleotides read TGCAGCTTTGTCTGGGGGACAGTATTACCTGAAGCTTTCTTT. It is translated as CSFVWGTVLPEAFF.

The chain combines TRBV6-5 with TRBJ1-3, with a tentative D call TRBD1 (5 bases). Trimming stripped 4 bases from V and 4 bases from J, with 8 bases between. This CDR3 is 13 amino acids long. Germline assignment: CDR1 MNHEY and CDR2 SVGAGI. The CDR3 spells CASSWGSGNTIYF. CDR3 nucleotides: TGTGCCAGCAGTTGGGGGTCCGGAAACACCATATATTTT.

The chain combines TRBV2 with TRBJ2-1; D not certain. The V and J ends lost 3 bases and 5 bases respectively, with 11 bases between them. The length of the CDR3 is 14 residues. Per germline, CDR1 SNHLY and CDR2 FYNNEI. In nucleotides, the CDR3 is TGTGCCAGCAGTGAGCTGGTGAAGAACAATGAGCAGTTCTTC. Protein: CASSELVKNNEQFF.

The genes are TRBV2 and TRBJ2-7; no reliable D call. Germline CDR1 SNHLY, CDR2 FYNNEI. CDR3 length equals 14 residues. Trimming left V 8 bases short and J 5 bases short, with 19 bases between. The CDR3 region has the DNA TGTGCCAGCGAGGAGAGGACCTACAGAAACGAGCAGTACTTC. Translated: CASEERTYRNEQYF.

The CDR3 bases are TGTGCCAGCAGCCAACAACGGTCTAATGAAAAACTGTTTTTT. Translating it yields CASSQQRSNEKLFF. The chain recombines TRBV11-2 with TRBJ1-4; unclear D gene. The V gene's germline CDR1 is SGHAT and CDR2 FQNNGV. V gave up 5 bases and J gave up 3 bases, with 10 bases separating them. The CDR3 consists of 14 residues.

The genes are TRBV7-3 and TRBJ2-1, with TRBD1 matching over 8 bases. The CDR3 length is 14 residues. Germline assignment: CDR1 SGHTA and CDR2 FQGTGA. Trimming at V came to 7 bases and at J to 5 bases, leaving 7 bases not matched to a gene. CDR3 DNA: TGTGCCAGCACCCGGGACAGGATTAACAATGAGCAGTTCTTC. Translation gives CASTRDRINNEQFF. The whole variable domain, filled in from reference TRBV7-3 and TRBJ2-1, reads GAGVSQTPSNKVTEKGKYVELRCDPISGHTALYWYRQSLGQGPEFLIYFQGTGAADDSGLPNDRFFAVRPEGSVSTLKIQRTERGDSAVYLCASTRDRINNEQFFGPGTRLTVL.

The CDR3 sequence: CAISGESGGITNTGELFF. The CDR3 coding sequence is TGTGCCATCAGTGGGGAAAGTGGCGGGATAACGAACACCGGGGAGCTGTTTTTT. This chain links TRBV10-3 with TRBJ2-2; a weak D match, TRBD2 (6 bases). Trimming shortened V by 4 bases and J by 0 bases, and 18 bases separated the two germline ends. The V gene's germline CDR1 is ENHRY and CDR2 SYGVKD. The CDR3 is made up of 18 amino acids.

The rearrangement joins TRBV19 to TRBJ1-1; D may be TRBD1 (5 bases). Trimming left V 2 bases short and J 5 bases short, with 9 bases between. Germline loops: CDR1 LNHDA, CDR2 SQIVND (reference sequence). The CDR3 is 13 amino acids. The CDR3 DNA sequence: TGTGCCAGTAGTATACTAGGGGAGACTGAAGCTTTCTTT. Its protein is CASSILGETEAFF.

This clone was detected only once. The chain couples TRBV2 to TRBJ2-7, with a weak D call TRBD1 (6 bases). Trimming took off 4 bases at V and 7 bases at J, with 17 bases between the two ends. CDR3 length: 14 residues. Per germline, CDR1 SNHLY and CDR2 FYNNEI. In DNA form, the CDR3 reads TGTGCCAGCAGTGGACTTACAGGGAGTTGGGAGCAGTACTTC. Its translation: CASSGLTGSWEQYF.

The V call is TRBV11-3, the J call TRBJ2-3, with TRBD2 matching 7 bases. Unmatched junction bases numbered 9, after V lost 1 base and J lost 2 bases. This CDR3 has 17 amino acids. CDR1 SGHNT and CDR2 YENEEA come from the germline V gene. The CDR3 here is CASSLAQGLTNTDTQYF. As DNA, the CDR3 is TGTGCCAGCAGCTTAGCCCAGGGACTAACGAACACAGATACGCAGTATTTT.

The rearrangement uses TRBV6-6 and TRBJ2-7, with D possibly matching TRBD1 (5 bases). Germline CDR1 reads MNHNY; CDR2 reads SVGAGI (reference sequence). V was cut by 7 bases and J by 5 bases, with 15 bases left in between. The CDR3 is 13 amino acids. The CDR3 loop is CASTPPGHHEQYF. The CDR3 DNA reads TGTGCCAGCACCCCTCCCGGACACCACGAGCAGTACTTC.

The chain has TRBV27 and TRBJ2-7, with D perhaps TRBD1 (6 bases). CDR3 length equals 14 residues. The ends were cut back, 3 bases at V and 7 bases at J, with 16 bases in the middle. The germline V gene encodes CDR1 MNHEY and CDR2 SMNVEV (reference sequence). CDR3 in DNA: TGTGCCAGCAGTTTCCGGGACACCTTGAGGGAGCAGTACTTC. Translation gives CASSFRDTLREQYF.

The V and J genes are TRBV7-9 and TRBJ1-4; D remains ambiguous. This CDR3 contains 14 residues. Per germline, CDR1 SEHNR and CDR2 FQNEAQ (reference sequence). V was trimmed by 5 bases and J by 5 bases, leaving 12 bases between them. CDR3 region: CASSVHGRNEKLFF. CDR3 sequence (DNA): TGTGCCAGCAGCGTCCACGGGAGAAATGAAAAACTGTTTTTT. The full variable domain, its missing parts supplied by reference TRBV7-9 and TRBJ1-4, is DTGVSQNPRHKITKRGQNVTFRCDPISEHNRLYWYRQTLGQGPEFLTYFQNEAQLEKSRLLSDRFSAERPKGSFSTLEIQRTEQGDSAMYLCASSVHGRNEKLFFGSGTQLSVL.